The 10 T cell receptor beta chains given below trace back to one sample, sequenced in a study of regulatory T cells in long-lasting Graves disease (dated by TCRdb to the early 2020s). Interpreted using the paper, the time point label stands for: newly diagnosed GD, antithyroid drugs for less than 3 months. For both TCR sequencing and RNA sequencing, RNA was extracted from PBMCs in TRIzol. The library was made by multiplex PCR. Instrument on record: Illumina HiSeq 4000. iRepertoire HTBI primers and Arm-PCR amplification of CDR3 regions were used to construct TCR beta libraries. TCRdb reprocessed the public reads (quality trimming at Q25 with fastp, clone calling with MiXCR) and kept in-frame beta chains. Entries are consolidated by CDR3 protein sequence, retaining the most common genes and DNA. For this sample there are some 410,000 distinct CDR3 sequences; roughly 15% appear just once. Clones ranked in the top ten supply around 11% of the sample.

Separately, the same data were catalogued under a study of T cells in Graves' hyperthyroidism and ophthalmopathy.

Sequencing was performed on peripheral blood mononuclear cells (PBMCs), taken at new diagnosis, from a patient treated with antithyroid drugs. The receptor set was obtained from a woman under 40 with Graves disease. Donor details come from another sample of the same person, matched by shared clones.

This clonotype was counted at least ten times. This chain joins TRBV11-2 and TRBJ2-1; the match to TRBD2 covers 14 bases. CDR1 and CDR2 from the germline V gene are SGHAT and FQNNGV. The CDR3 has 15 residues. Trimming at V came to 7 bases and at J to 10 bases, leaving 9 bases not matched to a gene. The CDR3 loop reads CASIRGLAGVDEQFF. DNA for the CDR3: TGTGCCAGCATCCGGGGACTAGCGGGAGTCGACGAGCAGTTCTTC.

The V call is TRBV6-5, the J call TRBJ2-5; TRBD2 is a possible D gene (9 bases). Trimming stripped 2 bases from V and 4 bases from J, with 29 bases between. The CDR3 has 20 residues. The germline gives CDR1 MNHEY, CDR2 SVGAGI. The CDR3 bases are TGTGCCAGCAGTTACCGGGGAGACAGGGGCAGGGCGGGAGGGGGAGAGACCCAGTACTTC. This gives the protein CASSYRGDRGRAGGGETQYF.

This clonotype was detected ten times or more. The J gene is TRBJ2-7, the V gene TRBV20-1; 9 bases are a match to TRBD1. Trimming cost V 6 bases and J 2 bases; bases outside gene matches: 8. From germline, CDR1 is DFQATT and CDR2 SNEGSKA (reference sequence). The CDR3 is 14 amino acids. The CDR3 DNA reads as TGCAGTGCAGGGACAGGGATAGGCACCTACGAGCAGTACTTC. Translating gives CSAGTGIGTYEQYF.

V usage is TRBV9 and J usage is TRBJ1-6; 7 bases align to TRBD1. The V gene's germline CDR1 is SGDLS and CDR2 YYNGEE. V was pared by 0 bases and J by 8 bases, with 5 bases of the junction left unmatched. The CDR3 loop spans 15 amino acids. The CDR3 loop reads CASSVAGTGDSPLHF. In DNA, the CDR3 is TGTGCCAGCAGCGTAGCTGGTACAGGGGATTCACCCCTCCACTTT.

This sequence joins TRBV11-2 and TRBJ1-3; 8 nucleotides agree with TRBD1. The CDR3 totals 16 residues. Trimming removed 5 bases from V and 4 bases from J; junction bases left unmatched: 10. The V gene's germline CDR1 is SGHAT and CDR2 FQNNGV. The CDR3 DNA is TGTGCCAGCAGCCCACGGACAGGGACTAGCGGAAACACCATATATTTT. It translates to CASSPRTGTSGNTIYF. Variable domain in full (rest from reference TRBV11-2 and TRBJ1-3): EAGVAQSPRYKIIEKRQSVAFWCNPISGHATLYWYQQILGQGPKLLIQFQNNGVVDDSQLPKDRFSAERLKGVDSTLKIQPAKLEDSAVYLCASSPRTGTSGNTIYFGEGSWLTVV.

This clonotype was seen at least ten times. The chain is built from TRBV7-2 and TRBJ2-1, with 11 bases identical to TRBD2. CDR1 and CDR2 (germline): SGHTA, FQGNSA. The CDR3 has 15 amino acids. Germline trimming cut 6 bases from V and 4 bases from J; bases unmatched to any gene: 5. The CDR3 sequence is CASSLGLAEYNEQFF. CDR3 sequence (DNA): TGTGCCAGCAGTTTGGGACTAGCGGAGTACAATGAGCAGTTCTTC.

In this sample, this clonotype turned up many times. The chain employs TRBV2 and TRBJ2-1, with 10 bases aligning to TRBD2. This CDR3 spans 13 amino acids. Germline CDR1 is SNHLY and CDR2 is FYNNEI. The V segment lost 6 bases and the J segment 10 bases; nucleotides outside the gene matches: 6. CDR3 nucleotides: TGTGCCAGCAGAAAAGCGGGAGGGCACGAGCAGTTCTTC. The encoded protein is CASRKAGGHEQFF.

The chain links TRBV18 to TRBJ2-2, with TRBD2 identical over 13 bases. Germline V lookup: CDR1 KGHSH, CDR2 LQKENI. With 4 bases clipped from V and 4 bases from J, the junction kept 6 bases outside the gene matches. The CDR3 sequence is 17 residues long. CDR3 in amino acids: CASSRWTSGSFTGELFF. The CDR3 region has the DNA TGTGCCAGCTCACGCTGGACTAGCGGGAGTTTCACCGGGGAGCTGTTTTTT.

This clonotype was counted ten times or more. The chain has TRBV7-9 and TRBJ2-1; 13 bases map to TRBD2. The junction had 9 bases not matched to a gene; V was cut back by 5 bases and J by 8 bases. Germline-derived CDR1 and CDR2 are SEHNR and FQNEAQ (reference sequence). This CDR3 is 16 amino acids long. The CDR3 reads CASSTSGRGLQDEQFF. Here the CDR3 DNA reads TGTGCCAGCAGCACTAGCGGGAGGGGGTTGCAGGATGAGCAGTTCTTC.

On this clonotype itself: Given a much more abundant clone one base away, this may be a read error. The chain uses TRBV29-1 and TRBJ2-5, with D possibly TRBD1 on 5 matching bases. The V gene's germline CDR1 is SQVTM and CDR2 ANQGSEA. Trimming shortened V by 1 base and J by 11 bases, and 17 bases separated the two germline ends. There are 13 residues in the CDR3. The CDR3 region is CSVEGQSYNEQYF. The CDR3 DNA sequence: TGCAGCGTTGAAGGACAGTCCTACAATGAGCAGTACTTC.